This TCR beta chain originates from a study of control samples from healthy donors and cancer patients. Germline V gene lookup returns CDR1 SGHVS and CDR2 FQNEAQ. V lost 0 bases to trimming and J lost 2 bases, with 12 bases between them. The CDR3 is 16 amino acids. Profiled with immunoSEQ multiplex PCR; TCRdb holds only in-frame clones, not every one. The sample has 150,000 to 200,000 clones, roughly 90% seen once. The chain carries TRBV7-8 and TRBJ2-3, with a tentative D call TRBD2 (6 bases). The specimen was blood. The TCR was taken from a young man in good health. The CDR3 spells CASSLAKGLFTDTQYF. For the CDR3, the DNA is TGTGCCAGCAGCTTAGCCAAGGGACTCTTCACAGATACGCAGTATTTT.